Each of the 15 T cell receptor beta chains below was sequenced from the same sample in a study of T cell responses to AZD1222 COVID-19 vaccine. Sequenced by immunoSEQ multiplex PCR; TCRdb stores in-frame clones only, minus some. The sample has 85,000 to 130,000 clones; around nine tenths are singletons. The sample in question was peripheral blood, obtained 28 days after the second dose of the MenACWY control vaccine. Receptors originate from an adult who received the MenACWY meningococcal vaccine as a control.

The CDR3 sequence: CASSLGPRGLQPQHF. Here the CDR3 DNA reads TGTGCCAGCAGCTTAGGCCCCAGGGGGCTTCAGCCCCAGCATTTT. The rearrangement links TRBV7-9 to TRBJ1-5, with 8 bases lining up with TRBD1. This CDR3 has 15 residues. V shed 1 base and J 6 bases; nucleotides not matched to a gene: 5. Germline values: CDR1 SEHNR, CDR2 FQNEAQ (reference sequence).

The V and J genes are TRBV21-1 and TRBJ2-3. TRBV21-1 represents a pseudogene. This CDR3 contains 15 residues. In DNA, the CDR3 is TGTGCCAGCAGCAAGGACGAACCCCTAGGGGATACGCAGTATTTT. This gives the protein CASSKDEPLGDTQYF.

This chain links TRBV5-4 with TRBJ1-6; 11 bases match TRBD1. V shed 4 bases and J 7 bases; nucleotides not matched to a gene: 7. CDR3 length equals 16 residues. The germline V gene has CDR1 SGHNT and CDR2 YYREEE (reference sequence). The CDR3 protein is CASSPRTGGSNSPLHF. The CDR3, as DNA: TGTGCCAGCAGCCCGCGGACAGGGGGCTCCAATTCACCCCTCCACTTT.

The CDR3 sequence: CASSLQGAYNEQFF. In DNA form, the CDR3 reads TGTGCCAGCAGCTTACAGGGAGCGTACAATGAGCAGTTCTTC. The V and J genes are TRBV7-3 and TRBJ2-1; D tentatively reads TRBD1 or TRBD2 (5 bases each). The CDR3 runs 14 residues. Germline V gene sequence: CDR1 SGHTA, CDR2 FQGTGA. Trimming cost V 2 bases and J 4 bases, with 9 bases left between them.

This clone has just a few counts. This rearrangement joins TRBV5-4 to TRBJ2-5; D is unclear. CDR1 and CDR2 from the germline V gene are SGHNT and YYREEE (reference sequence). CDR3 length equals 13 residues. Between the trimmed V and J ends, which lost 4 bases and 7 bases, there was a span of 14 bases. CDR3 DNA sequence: TGTGCCAGCAGCCCCCCCGGAGCCTTGACCCAGTACTTC. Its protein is CASSPPGALTQYF.

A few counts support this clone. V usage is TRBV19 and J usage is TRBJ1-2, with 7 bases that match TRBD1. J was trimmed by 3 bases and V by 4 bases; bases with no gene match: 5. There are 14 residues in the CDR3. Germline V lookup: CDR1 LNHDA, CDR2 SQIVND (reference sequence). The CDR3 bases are TGTGCCAGTAGTAAGATTACAGGGGACTATGGCTACACCTTC. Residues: CASSKITGDYGYTF.

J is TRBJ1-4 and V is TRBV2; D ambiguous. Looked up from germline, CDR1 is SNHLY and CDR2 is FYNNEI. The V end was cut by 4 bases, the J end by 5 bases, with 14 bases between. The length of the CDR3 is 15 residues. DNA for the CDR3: TGTGCCAGCAGTGCCGAGAGCGGGAGAAATGAAAAACTGTTTTTT. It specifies CASSAESGRNEKLFF.

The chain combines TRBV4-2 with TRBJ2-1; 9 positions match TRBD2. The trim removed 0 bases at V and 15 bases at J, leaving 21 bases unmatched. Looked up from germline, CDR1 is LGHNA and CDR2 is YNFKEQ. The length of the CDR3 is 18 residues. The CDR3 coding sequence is TGTGCCAGCAGCCAAGATGGAAAGGCGGGGGGGCCTATAGCTTCGCCGTTCTTC. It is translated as CASSQDGKAGGPIASPFF.

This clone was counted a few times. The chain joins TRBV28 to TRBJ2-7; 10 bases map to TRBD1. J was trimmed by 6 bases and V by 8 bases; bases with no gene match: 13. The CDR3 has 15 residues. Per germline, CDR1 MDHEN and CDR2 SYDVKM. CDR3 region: CASGEGTGVRSEQYF. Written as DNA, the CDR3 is TGTGCCAGCGGCGAAGGGACAGGGGTTCGGAGCGAGCAGTACTTC.

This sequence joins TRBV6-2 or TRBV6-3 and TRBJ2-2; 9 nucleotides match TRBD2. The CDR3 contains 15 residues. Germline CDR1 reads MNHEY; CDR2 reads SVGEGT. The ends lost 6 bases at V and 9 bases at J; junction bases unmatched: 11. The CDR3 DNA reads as TGTGCCAGCAGCCGCTCCGGGACTAGCCGTCGGGAGCTGTTTTTT. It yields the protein CASSRSGTSRRELFF.

The CDR3 region is CAWTRGAVYEQFF. CDR3 DNA: TGTGCCTGGACAAGGGGGGCCGTATATGAGCAGTTCTTC. V is TRBV30 and J is TRBJ2-1; D tentatively fits TRBD1 or TRBD2 (6 bases each). The CDR3 covers 13 residues. Germline CDR1 GTSNPN, CDR2 SVGIG (reference sequence). Deletions cut 4 bases from V and 8 bases from J, with 15 bases between.

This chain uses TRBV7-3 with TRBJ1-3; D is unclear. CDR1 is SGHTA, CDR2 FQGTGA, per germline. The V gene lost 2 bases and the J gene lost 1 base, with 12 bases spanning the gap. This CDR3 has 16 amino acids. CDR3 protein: CASSLGSAISGNTIYF. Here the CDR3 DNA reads TGTGCCAGCAGCTTAGGTTCTGCGATTTCTGGAAACACCATATATTTT.

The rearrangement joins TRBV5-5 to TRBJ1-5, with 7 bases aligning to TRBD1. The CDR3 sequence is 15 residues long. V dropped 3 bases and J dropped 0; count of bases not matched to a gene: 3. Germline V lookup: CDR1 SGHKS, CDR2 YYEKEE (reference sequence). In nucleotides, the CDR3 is TGTGCCAGCAGCTGGACAGGCGATAGCAATCAGCCCCAGCATTTT. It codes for CASSWTGDSNQPQHF.

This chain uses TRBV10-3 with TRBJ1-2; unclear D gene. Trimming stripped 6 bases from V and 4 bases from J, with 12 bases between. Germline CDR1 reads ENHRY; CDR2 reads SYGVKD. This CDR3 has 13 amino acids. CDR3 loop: CAIRPGLLYGYTF. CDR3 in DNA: TGTGCCATCAGGCCCGGGCTCCTCTATGGCTACACCTTC.

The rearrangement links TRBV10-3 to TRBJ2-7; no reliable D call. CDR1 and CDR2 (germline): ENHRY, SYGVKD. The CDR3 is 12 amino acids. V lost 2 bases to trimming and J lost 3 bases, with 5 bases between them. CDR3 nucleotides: TGTGCCATCAGTGAGGGGTACTACGAGCAGTACTTC. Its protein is CAISEGYYEQYF.